The TCR beta chain under discussion was sequenced for a study of blood T cell repertoires in COVID-19. Germline trimming cut 2 bases from V and 3 bases from J; bases unmatched to any gene: 14. The CDR3 is 19 amino acids. Germline V gene sequence: CDR1 MNHEY, CDR2 SMNVEV (reference sequence). Methods used by the authors: Estimates of nucleated cell counts were drawn from the amplification of reference gene primers. Data came from immunoSEQ multiplex PCR; TCRdb stores just in-frame clones and leaves some out. V and J calls and clone size are copied from that table; D and trimming were computed from the DNA. Of about 80,000 clones in the sample, 70% to 90% were seen once.

What was sequenced was peripheral blood. The source of this sequence is a man between 65 and 80 years old with acute or convalescent COVID-19. V and J are TRBV27 and TRBJ2-7; the match to TRBD2 covers 12 bases. The chain's CDR3 is CASSLNAPGLAGHRYEQYF. The CDR3 region has the DNA TGTGCCAGCAGTTTAAATGCGCCGGGACTAGCGGGCCACCGCTACGAGCAGTACTTC.